This is a list of T cell receptor beta chains from one sample in a study of cytomegalovirus exposure and HLA in healthy donors. Profiling relied on immunoSEQ multiplex PCR, and the TCRdb table lists in-frame clones only, not all of them. The table records more than 65,000 clones, roughly 80% of them present only once. Source material: PBMCs. These TCRs come from a woman in her fifties or sixties in good health and CMV-seropositive. Both conserved end residues are part of each CDR3. D genes are given only for firm matches. Expanded clones get a size class; other rows say once, few or many, or leave the size out.

D	V	J	size	CDR3	DNA
TRBD1	TRBV14	TRBJ2-2	few	CASSGTGVTGELFF	TGTGCCAGCAGCGGGACAGGGGTAACCGGGGAGCTGTTTTTT
NA	TRBV29-1	TRBJ1-5	NA	CSVGGDSNQPQHF	TGCAGCGTTGGGGGCGATAGCAATCAGCCCCAGCATTTT
NA	TRBV2	TRBJ1-2	NA	CASSEGQSYGYTF	TGTGCCAGCAGTGAAGGACAGTCCTATGGCTACACCTTC
TRBD1	TRBV28	TRBJ1-2	NA	CASSLGTGAPPGYTF	TGTGCCAGCAGTCTCGGGACAGGGGCACCCCCCGGCTACACCTTC
NA	TRBV7-2	TRBJ2-7	NA	CASSLPSRWYEQYF	TGTGCCAGCAGCTTACCAAGTCGGTGGTACGAGCAGTACTTC
NA	TRBV30	TRBJ2-7	NA	CAWSTVYEQYF	TGTGCCTGGAGTACAGTCTACGAGCAGTACTTC
NA	TRBV19	TRBJ1-1	NA	CASSKVWSTAFF	TGTGCCAGTAGTAAGGTGTGGAGTACGGCTTTCTTT
NA	TRBV12-5	TRBJ1-3	NA	CASGLDTGNTIYF	TGTGCTAGTGGTTTGGATACAGGAAACACCATATATTTT
NA	TRBV19	TRBJ2-1	NA	CASSAGLSYNEQFF	TGTGCCAGTAGTGCAGGACTTTCCTACAATGAGCAGTTCTTC
TRBD2	TRBV6-5	TRBJ2-7	NA	CASSYFSSAGVGEQYF	TGTGCCAGCAGTTACTTCAGTTCGGCGGGAGTGGGCGAGCAGTACTTC
TRBD2	TRBV29-1	TRBJ2-1	NA	CSVAGLRTSGDNEQFF	TGCAGCGTTGCGGGGCTAAGGACTAGCGGCGACAATGAGCAGTTCTTC
TRBD2	TRBV2	TRBJ2-1	NA	CASRGLAGGKNEQFF	TGTGCCAGCAGAGGACTAGCGGGAGGCAAGAATGAGCAGTTCTTC
TRBD2	TRBV11-3	TRBJ2-3	NA	CASSLTSGSTDTQYF	TGTGCCAGCAGCTTAACTAGCGGGAGCACAGATACGCAGTATTTT
NA	TRBV5-4	TRBJ1-2	NA	CASSPSTENYGYTF	TGTGCCAGCAGCCCCTCGACAGAGAACTATGGCTACACCTTC
TRBD1	TRBV29-1	TRBJ1-5	NA	CSVVRDRDQPQHF	TGCAGCGTTGTAAGAGACAGGGACCAGCCCCAGCATTTT
NA	TRBV29-1	TRBJ1-1	once	CSVAGINGEAFF	TGCAGCGTTGCCGGGATCAACGGTGAAGCTTTCTTT
NA	TRBV6-5	TRBJ1-2	NA	CASSYWQAYGYTF	TGTGCCAGCAGTTACTGGCAGGCCTATGGCTACACCTTC
NA	TRBV2	TRBJ1-5	NA	CASSDGGLNQPQHF	TGTGCCAGCAGTGATGGAGGTCTCAATCAGCCCCAGCATTTT
NA	TRBV11-2	TRBJ2-7	NA	CASSWTGGNYEQYF	TGTGCCAGCAGCTGGACTGGAGGAAACTACGAGCAGTACTTC
TRBD1	TRBV10-2	TRBJ1-1	NA	CASRENRDRGSWAFF	TGCGCCAGCCGAGAAAACCGGGACAGGGGCTCCTGGGCTTTCTTT
NA	TRBV5-1	TRBJ1-3	NA	CASSLTGFSGNTIYF	TGCGCCAGCAGCTTGACAGGATTCTCTGGAAACACCATATATTTT
NA	TRBV7-9	TRBJ1-2	NA	CAILASARYTF	TGTGCCATCCTGGCCTCCGCCCGCTACACCTTC
TRBD1	TRBV19	TRBJ1-5	NA	CASRDRGNQPQHF	TGTGCCAGTAGGGACAGGGGGAATCAGCCCCAGCATTTT
TRBD2	TRBV6-1	TRBJ2-7	NA	CASSEFPAGGYEQYF	TGTGCCAGCAGTGAATTTCCAGCGGGAGGGTACGAGCAGTACTTC
NA	TRBV7-9	TRBJ2-2	NA	CASSLGRNTGELFF	TGTGCCAGCAGCTTAGGGAGGAACACCGGGGAGCTGTTTTTT
TRBD1	TRBV11-2	TRBJ2-7	NA	CASSSGAGTGDEQYF	TGTGCCAGCAGCTCAGGAGCCGGGACAGGGGACGAGCAGTACTTC
NA	TRBV5-6	TRBJ2-1	NA	CASSLGPPQSSYNEQFF	TGTGCCAGCAGCTTGGGGCCCCCACAGTCCTCCTACAATGAGCAGTTCTTC
NA	TRBV9	TRBJ2-3	NA	CASSVLAGSGTDTQYF	TGTGCCAGCAGCGTACTGGCGGGAAGCGGCACAGATACGCAGTATTTT
NA	TRBV7-6	TRBJ2-5	NA	CASRRASQETQYF	TGTGCCAGCAGGAGGGCCAGCCAAGAGACCCAGTACTTC
NA	TRBV4-1	TRBJ1-1	once	CASSQDKGQGFTEAFF	TGCGCCAGCAGCCAAGATAAGGGGCAGGGTTTCACTGAAGCTTTCTTT
TRBD2	TRBV9	TRBJ2-3	NA	CASNPKYSGMTDTQYF	TGTGCCAGCAACCCAAAATATAGCGGGATGACAGATACGCAGTATTTT
NA	TRBV27	TRBJ2-7	once	CATRGQSYEQYF	TGTGCCACCCGAGGACAGTCCTACGAGCAGTACTTC
NA	TRBV7-8	TRBJ2-3	once	CASSLDWGQSTDTQYF	TGTGCCAGCAGCTTAGATTGGGGACAAAGCACAGATACGCAGTATTTT
NA	TRBV29-1	TRBJ1-5	NA	CSVEEDSYQPQHF	TGCAGCGTTGAAGAGGACAGTTATCAGCCCCAGCATTTT
NA	TRBV6-5	TRBJ2-7	NA	CASSYYLGGEQYF	TGTGCCAGCAGTTACTACTTGGGGGGCGAGCAGTACTTC